This T cell receptor (beta chain) was found in a study of cytomegalovirus exposure and HLA in healthy donors. General observations from the study: What a later analysis reportedly showed was that an Asian-associated ancestry cluster had fewer N-insertions than the roughly 700-donor mean. Another analysis was done later, and it associated fewer than 20,000 TCR beta sequences with HLA alleles at 0.05 false discovery rate.

The primer mix had 60 Vbeta and 13 Jbeta primers. The assay was immunoSEQ multiplex PCR, and TCRdb's table has in-frame clones only and misses some. The data hold around 96,000 clones, with around 64% observed a single time. The length of the CDR3 is 16 residues. Of note for this clone: The antigen is undetermined.

The genes are TRBV21-1 and TRBJ2-3; the table names TRBD2, a call not compared with the DNA. TRBV21-1 is marked as a pseudogene. The TCR originated in a man in his 60s in good health and CMV-seronegative. The specimen was PBMCs. For the CDR3, the DNA is TGTGCCAACCTAGGGGGACTAGCGGGGTTAACAGATACGCAGTATTTT. Translated, it gives CANLGGLAGLTDTQYF.